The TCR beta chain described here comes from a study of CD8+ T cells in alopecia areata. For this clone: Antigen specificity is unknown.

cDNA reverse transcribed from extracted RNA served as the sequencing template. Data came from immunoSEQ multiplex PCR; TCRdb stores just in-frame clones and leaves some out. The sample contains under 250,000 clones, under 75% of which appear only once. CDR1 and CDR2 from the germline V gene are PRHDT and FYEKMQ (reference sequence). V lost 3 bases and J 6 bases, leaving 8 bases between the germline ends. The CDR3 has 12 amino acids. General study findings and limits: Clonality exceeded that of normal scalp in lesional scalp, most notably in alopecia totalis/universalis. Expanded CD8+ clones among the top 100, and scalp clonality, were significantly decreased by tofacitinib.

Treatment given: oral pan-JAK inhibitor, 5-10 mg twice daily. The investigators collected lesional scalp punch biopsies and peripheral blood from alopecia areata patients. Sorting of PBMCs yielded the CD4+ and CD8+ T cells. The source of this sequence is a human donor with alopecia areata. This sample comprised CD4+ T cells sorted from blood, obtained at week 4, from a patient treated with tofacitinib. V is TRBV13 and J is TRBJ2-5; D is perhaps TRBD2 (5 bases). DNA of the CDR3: TGTGCCAGCAGCTTGGACGGGAAGACCCAGTACTTC. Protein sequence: CASSLDGKTQYF.